The T cell receptor (beta chain) under discussion was sequenced for a study of monozygotic twins with cystic fibrosis. About the research overall: Libraries were built from 3 to 3.5 micrograms of fragmented DNA using around 14 PCR cycles.

Study findings and constraints: In 13 of 16 pairs, V gene usage was closest to the co-twin's. Monozygotic CF twin pairs shared significantly more nucleotide-identical clonotypes than unrelated CF individuals did.

As regards this clone: Its target is not known.

Repertoires were generated with immunoSEQ multiplex PCR, while TCRdb's copy carries only in-frame clones and drops some. Here the sample spans approximately 23,000 clones, 80% to 90% being singletons. The germline V gene encodes CDR1 MNHEY and CDR2 SMNVEV (reference sequence). The length of the CDR3 is 16 residues. The J segment lost 7 bases and the V segment lost 6 bases, leaving 15 bases of the junction unmatched. This clonotype was obtained from a woman in her twenties or thirties with cystic fibrosis. Sequenced input: blood. The J gene is TRBJ2-1, the V gene TRBV27, with 7 bases identical to TRBD2. As DNA, the CDR3 is TGTGCCAGCAGCCCACACTCAAGCGGGGCAGGGAATGAGCAGTTCTTC. It codes for CASSPHSSGAGNEQFF.